Listed below are T cell receptor beta chains from one sample, sequenced in a study of cytomegalovirus exposure and HLA in healthy donors. Assay: immunoSEQ multiplex PCR; the TCRdb copy retains only in-frame clones and omits some. The sample includes under 150,000 clones, about three quarters of them seen just once. The specimen sequenced was PBMCs. The receptors shown here come from a human donor in good health. The CDR3 runs from the conserved cysteine through the conserved F or W.

j_gene | v_gene | CDR3aa
TRBJ2-1 | TRBV5-6 | CASSSDRANEQFF
TRBJ2-2 | TRBV27 | CASSLPPRATSSRELFF
TRBJ1-5 | TRBV28 | CASFTGGGSNQPQHF
TRBJ1-2 | TRBV19 | CASSIVGGQYYGYTF
TRBJ2-2 | TRBV12-5 | CASGLVTTGELFF
TRBJ2-1 | TRBV5-1 | CASSFFGGASVTEQFF
TRBJ2-5 | TRBV29-1 | CSVVRGGRALGTQYF
TRBJ2-1 | TRBV6-5 | CASKTDYNEQFF
TRBJ1-2 | TRBV9 | CASSPQVGDGYTF
TRBJ2-2 | TRBV4-3 | CASSQDTRGGRFGELFF
TRBJ2-1 | TRBV19 | CASSVRGQGLSSYNEQFF
TRBJ2-7 | TRBV11-1 | CASSPIGTGLYEQYF
TRBJ2-5 | TRBV14 | CASSLWTSGDQGTQYF
TRBJ2-3 | TRBV9 | CASSSDRANLTDTQYF
TRBJ1-1 | TRBV7-9 | CASSSSGTKNTEAFF
TRBJ1-4 | TRBV30 | CAWSVLEELFF
TRBJ2-5 | TRBV5-1 | CASSGAGGQETQYF
TRBJ1-1 | TRBV7-9 | CASSLDRGRGESRATEAFF
TRBJ2-7 | TRBV7-2 | CASSLFGLASYEQYF